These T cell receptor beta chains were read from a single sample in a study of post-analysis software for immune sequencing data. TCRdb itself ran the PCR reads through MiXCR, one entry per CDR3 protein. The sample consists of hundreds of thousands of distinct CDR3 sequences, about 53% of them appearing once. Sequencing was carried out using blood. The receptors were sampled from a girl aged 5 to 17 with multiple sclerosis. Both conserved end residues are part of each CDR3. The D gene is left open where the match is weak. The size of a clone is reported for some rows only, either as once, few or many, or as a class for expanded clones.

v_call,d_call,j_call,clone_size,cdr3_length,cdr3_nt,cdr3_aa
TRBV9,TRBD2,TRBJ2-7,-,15,TGTGCCAGCAGCATCAGCGCTAGCGGGGTCGACGAGCAGTACTTC,CASSISASGVDEQYF
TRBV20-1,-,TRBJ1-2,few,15,TGCAGTGCCCCCGACCCATACAGGGAGGGCTATGGCTACACCTTC,CSAPDPYREGYGYTF
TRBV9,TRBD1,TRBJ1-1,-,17,TGTGCCAGCAGCGGCCAAGGTTCCGGGACAGGGAACACTGAAGCTTTCTTT,CASSGQGSGTGNTEAFF
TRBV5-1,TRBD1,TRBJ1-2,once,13,TGCGCCAGCAGCGCAGACAGGGGTCAGGGCTACACCTTC,CASSADRGQGYTF
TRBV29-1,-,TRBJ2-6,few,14,TGCAGCGCCCGAACAGGGACTGGGGCCAACGTCCTGACTTTC,CSARTGTGANVLTF
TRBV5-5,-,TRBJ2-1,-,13,TGTGCCAGCAGCTTGTTTGGGGGTAGGGAGCAGTTCTTC,CASSLFGGREQFF
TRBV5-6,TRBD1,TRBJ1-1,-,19,TGTGCCAGCAGCTTGGTGGTAGGAGGGGGCAAGATCGGGAACACTGAAGCTTTCTTT,CASSLVVGGGKIGNTEAFF
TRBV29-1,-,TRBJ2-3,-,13,TGCAGCGTTGAAGAGGACAGCTGGAATACGCAGTATTTT,CSVEEDSWNTQYF
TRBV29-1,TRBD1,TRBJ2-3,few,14,TGCAGCGTGGGTCCGGGACAGGGAACAGATACGCAGTATTTT,CSVGPGQGTDTQYF
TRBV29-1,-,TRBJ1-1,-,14,TGCAGCGTTCCCGACCGGGACGTCGTATTAGGAGCTTTCTTT,CSVPDRDVVLGAFF
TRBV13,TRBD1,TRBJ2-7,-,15,TGTGCCAGCAGCCACGGGACAGGGGCAAGCTACGAGCAGTACTTC,CASSHGTGASYEQYF
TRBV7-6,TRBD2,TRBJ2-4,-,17,TGTGCCAGCAGCTTATTTGCGGCTAGCGGGACTGGAAACATTCAGTACTTC,CASSLFAASGTGNIQYF
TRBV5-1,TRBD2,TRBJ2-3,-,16,TGCGCCAGCAGCAAATTAACTAGCGGGAGTGAAGATACGCAGTATTTT,CASSKLTSGSEDTQYF
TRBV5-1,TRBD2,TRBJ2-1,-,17,TGCGCCAGCGGACGGAGGGGTTCGGCTAGCGGGAGCGATGAGCAGTTCTTC,CASGRRGSASGSDEQFF
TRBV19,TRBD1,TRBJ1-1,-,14,TGTGCCAGTAGTAACAGGGGGGGGGACACTGAAGCTTTCTTT,CASSNRGGDTEAFF
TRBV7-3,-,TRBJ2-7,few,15,TGTGCCAGCAGCTTAACTACAGCCGGATCCTACGAGCAGTACTTC,CASSLTTAGSYEQYF
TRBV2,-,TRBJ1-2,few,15,TGTGCCATCGACGAGGACCTCTCCGAGGGGTATGGCTACACCTTC,CAIDEDLSEGYGYTF
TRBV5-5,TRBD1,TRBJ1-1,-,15,TGTGCCAGCACCCGACAGGGCGGTCTGTCGACTGAAGCTTTCTTT,CASTRQGGLSTEAFF
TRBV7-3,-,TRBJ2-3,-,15,TGTGCCAGCAGCTTAGAGGGTTGGGGAGTGGTTACGCAGTATTTT,CASSLEGWGVVTQYF
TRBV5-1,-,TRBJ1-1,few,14,TGCGCCAGCAGCAGATACTCAGGAGGGGGTGAAGCTTTCTTT,CASSRYSGGGEAFF
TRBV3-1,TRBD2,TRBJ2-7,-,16,TGTGCCAGCAGCCAAGCAGCTAGCGGGAGAAGATACGAGCAGTACTTC,CASSQAASGRRYEQYF
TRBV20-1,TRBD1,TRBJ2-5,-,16,TGCAGTGCTAGAGATCGAGGAACAGGGGTGCGGGAGACCCAGTACTTC,CSARDRGTGVRETQYF
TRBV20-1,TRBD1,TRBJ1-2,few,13,TGCAGTGCTAGATCCGGACAGGGGGTTGGCTACACCTTC,CSARSGQGVGYTF
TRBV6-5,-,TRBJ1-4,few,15,TGTGCCAGCAGTTTCGACCCCCAGGATAATGAAAAACTGTTTTTT,CASSFDPQDNEKLFF
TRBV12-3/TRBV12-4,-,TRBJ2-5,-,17,TGTGCCAGCAGTTTAGCGCTAAGGAGTTTTGGCGTGGAGACCCAGTACTTC,CASSLALRSFGVETQYF
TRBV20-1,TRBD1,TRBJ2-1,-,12,TGCAGTGTAGGACAGGGGGCCGATGAGCAGTTCTTC,CSVGQGADEQFF
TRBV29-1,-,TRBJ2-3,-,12,TGCAGCGTACATACGACAGTAGATACGCAGTATTTT,CSVHTTVDTQYF
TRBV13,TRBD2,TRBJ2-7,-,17,TGTGCCAGCAGCCCGTCCGGAGCGGGAGGTCCTTCCTACGAGCAGTACTTC,CASSPSGAGGPSYEQYF
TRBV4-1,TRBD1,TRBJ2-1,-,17,TGCGCCAGCAGCCGAACGTCCGGGACAGGGAGCTACAATGAGCAGTTCTTC,CASSRTSGTGSYNEQFF
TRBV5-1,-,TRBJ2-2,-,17,TGCGCCAGCAGCTTGGTGAAAGGGGCCGCGCTCACCGGGGAGCTGTTTTTT,CASSLVKGAALTGELFF
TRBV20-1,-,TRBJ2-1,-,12,TGCAGTGCCTCTAGAGGGGATGTTGAACAGTTCTTC,CSASRGDVEQFF
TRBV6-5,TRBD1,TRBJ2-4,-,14,TGTGCCAGCAGACCTGACAGGGGGTTTGACATTCAGTACTTC,CASRPDRGFDIQYF
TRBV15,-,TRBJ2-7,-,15,TGTGCCACCAGCAGAGGCGGAGACTCCTACAATGAGCAGTACTTC,CATSRGGDSYNEQYF
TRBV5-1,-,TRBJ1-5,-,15,TGCGCCAGCAGCTTCGGGGGGGAGATAAATCAGCCCCAGCATTTT,CASSFGGEINQPQHF
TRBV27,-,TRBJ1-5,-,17,TGTGCCAGCAGTCCTCGGACTGCAACATCGGGCAATCAGCCCCAGCATTTT,CASSPRTATSGNQPQHF
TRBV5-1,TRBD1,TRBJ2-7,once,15,TGCGCCAGCAGCGGGGGGACAGGGGGAACGTACGAGCAGTACTTC,CASSGGTGGTYEQYF
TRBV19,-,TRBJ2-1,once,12,TGTGCCTGGAGTGTACAAGGCCATGAGCAGTTCTTC,CAWSVQGHEQFF
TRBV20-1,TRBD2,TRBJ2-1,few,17,TGCAGTGCTGAGGGGGCTGGGCTAGCGGGAGGTTACAATGAGCAGTTCTTC,CSAEGAGLAGGYNEQFF
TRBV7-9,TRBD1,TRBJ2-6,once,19,TGTGCCAGCAGCTTAGCCCCGACAGGGGCACACTCTGGGGCCAACGTCCTGACTTTC,CASSLAPTGAHSGANVLTF
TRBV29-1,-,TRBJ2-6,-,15,TGCAGCGTTAGAAACAGGTCCTCTGGGGCCAACGTCCTGACTTTC,CSVRNRSSGANVLTF
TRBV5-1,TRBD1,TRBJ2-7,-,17,TGCGCCAGCAGCTCAGGACGCCGGGACAGGAGTTTCTACGAGCAGTACTTC,CASSSGRRDRSFYEQYF
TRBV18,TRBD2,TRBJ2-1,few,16,TGTGCCAGCTCACGCCTACTAGCGGGGTGGCCCGATGAGCAGTTCTTC,CASSRLLAGWPDEQFF
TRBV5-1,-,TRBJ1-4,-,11,TGCGCCAGCAGCTTGGTCGGGAAACTGTTTTTT,CASSLVGKLFF
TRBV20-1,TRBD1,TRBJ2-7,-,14,TGCAGTGTTGGACCCGGGACAGGGGCGTCCGAGCAGTACTTC,CSVGPGTGASEQYF
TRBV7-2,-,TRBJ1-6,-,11,TGTGCCAGCAGCCTACATTCACCCCTCCACTTT,CASSLHSPLHF
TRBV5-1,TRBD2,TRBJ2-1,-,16,TGCGCCAGCAGCGGGCCTAGCGGGGGGGCTATTGGTGAGCAGTTCTTC,CASSGPSGGAIGEQFF
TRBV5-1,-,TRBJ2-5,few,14,TGCGCCAGCAGCTTAGGGGGGAACGGCGAGACCCAGTACTTC,CASSLGGNGETQYF
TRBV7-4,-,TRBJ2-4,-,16,TGTGCCAGCGGTTACAGGGTGGGGTTCCCCAAAAACATTCAGTACTTC,CASGYRVGFPKNIQYF
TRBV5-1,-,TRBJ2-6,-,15,TGCGCCAGCAGCTCGATAGGGGCTGGGGCCAACGTCCTGACTTTC,CASSSIGAGANVLTF
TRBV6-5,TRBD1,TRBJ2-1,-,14,TGTGCCAGCAGTCCCGGGACAGGCTACAATGAGCAGTTCTTC,CASSPGTGYNEQFF
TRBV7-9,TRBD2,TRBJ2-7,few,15,TGTGCCAGCAGCTTAAGCGGGAGTGGAACCTACGAGCAGTACTTC,CASSLSGSGTYEQYF
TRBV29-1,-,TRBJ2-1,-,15,TGCAGCGTCGACGAACTAATCGCGGGAAACAATGAGCAGTTCTTC,CSVDELIAGNNEQFF
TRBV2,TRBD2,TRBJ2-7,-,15,TGTGCCAGCAGTAGGGGAGCGGGAGCCGGTGACGAGCAGTACTTC,CASSRGAGAGDEQYF
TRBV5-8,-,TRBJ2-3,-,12,TGTGCCAGCAGCCCCCTGGAGGATACGCAGTATTTT,CASSPLEDTQYF
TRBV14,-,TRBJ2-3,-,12,TGTGCCAGCAGCCAAGCTCGGGGCACGCAGTATTTT,CASSQARGTQYF